These 8 T cell receptor beta chains came from one sample sequenced in a study of cytomegalovirus exposure and HLA in healthy donors. The method was immunoSEQ multiplex PCR; TCRdb's version includes in-frame clones alone and lacks a portion of them. Altogether some 150,000 clones are present, around 86% being singletons, with the ten largest covering less than 3.5%. Sequencing used PBMCs. The source is a man aged 18 to 30 in good health and CMV-seropositive.

Note on this clone: One junction end does not reproduce the germline sequence, and a read error may be involved. The rearrangement joins TRBV18 to TRBJ1-4, with a possible D match to TRBD1 (5 bases). This CDR3 is built from 11 residues. Germline values: CDR1 KGHSH, CDR2 LQKENI. The CDR3 coding sequence is TGTGCCAGCTCAGGGGCAGGCGAGGTCATTTTT. It encodes CASSGAGEVIF.

The genes are TRBV30 and TRBJ1-3, with a tentative D call TRBD1 (6 bases). Germline lookup yields CDR1 GTSNPN and CDR2 SVGIG (reference sequence). The CDR3 has 14 residues. V gave up 0 bases and J gave up 6 bases, with 12 bases separating them. The CDR3 spells CAWSVTQGANTIYF. CDR3 bases: TGTGCCTGGAGTGTTACACAGGGAGCAAACACCATATATTTT.

The genes are TRBV19 and TRBJ2-7; 7 bases fit TRBD1. The CDR3 is 12 amino acids. The germline CDR1 and CDR2 sequences are LNHDA and SQIVND (reference sequence). V was pared by 7 bases and J by 3 bases, with 3 bases of the junction left unmatched. DNA for the CDR3: TGTGCCAGTAATTCAGGGGGCTACGAGCAGTACTTC. It is translated as CASNSGGYEQYF.

The V and J genes are TRBV16 and TRBJ1-3, with D uncertain. This CDR3 comprises 13 residues. With 8 bases removed from V and 0 bases from J, the gap between germline ends came to 8 bases. Per germline, CDR1 KGHSY and CDR2 FQNENV. The CDR3 bases are TGTGCCAGCGCGACAAGCTCTGGAAACACCATATATTTT. Translation: CASATSSGNTIYF.

The chain recombines TRBV9 with TRBJ1-2; no definite D call. Germline V gene sequence: CDR1 SGDLS, CDR2 YYNGEE. This CDR3 contains 12 residues. V dropped 2 bases and J dropped 6 bases, with 8 bases sitting between them. The CDR3: CASSVPGNGYTF. CDR3 DNA sequence: TGTGCCAGCAGCGTCCCGGGGAATGGCTACACCTTC. The variable domain in full, completed from reference TRBV9 and TRBJ1-2, reads DSGVTQTPKHLITATGQRVTLRCSPRSGDLSVYWYQQSLDQGLQFLIQYYNGEERAKGNILERFSAQQFPDLHSELNLSSLELGDSALYFCASSVPGNGYTFGSGTRLTVV.

This chain links TRBV19 with TRBJ1-2; unclear D gene. The germline CDR1 and CDR2 sequences are LNHDA and SQIVND (reference sequence). The CDR3 has 14 residues. V was trimmed by 0 bases and J by 2 bases, leaving 7 bases between them. CDR3 sequence: CASSIDGRNYGYTF. The CDR3 DNA reads TGTGCCAGTAGTATAGATGGGAGGAACTATGGCTACACCTTC.

This clone was seen once. The CDR3 sequence: CASSITGGMGTDTQYF. The DNA of the CDR3 is TGTGCCAGTAGTATAACAGGGGGCATGGGCACAGATACGCAGTATTTT. This chain links TRBV19 with TRBJ2-3; 9 positions agree with TRBD1. V was pared by 2 bases and J by 1 base, with 4 bases of the junction left unmatched. The germline CDR1 and CDR2 sequences are LNHDA and SQIVND (reference sequence). CDR3 length: 16 amino acids.

The chain uses TRBV19 and TRBJ1-2; 7 bases map to TRBD1. Germline CDR1 and CDR2: LNHDA and SQIVND (reference sequence). The CDR3 has 15 residues. V dropped 7 bases and J dropped 0; count of bases not matched to a gene: 8. CDR3 bases: TGTGCCAGTACCCCGGACAGGCTAGCTAACTATGGCTACACCTTC. Its translation: CASTPDRLANYGYTF. Looking up the rest from reference TRBV19 and TRBJ1-2 gives the full variable domain: DGGITQSPKYLFRKEGQNVTLSCEQNLNHDAMYWYRQDPGQGLRLIYYSQIVNDFQKGDIAEGYSVSREKKESFPLTVTSAQKNPTAFYLCASTPDRLANYGYTFGSGTRLTVV.